Below, 13 T cell receptor beta chains from the same sample are listed, as sequenced in a study of a mutant IDH1 vaccine in newly diagnosed glioma. The time point: baseline, week 1 (first vaccination visit). Treatment in this sample: pre-vaccination baseline after standard-of-care therapy. Repertoires were generated with immunoSEQ multiplex PCR, while TCRdb's copy carries only in-frame clones and drops some. The sample comprises tens of thousands of clones, around 82% of which are singletons, and 6% to 9.5% rests with the top ten. The sequencing used PBMCs, collected from a glioma patient treated with radiotherapy, temozolomide or both. Receptors were obtained from a woman aged 50 to 60 with glioma.

J is TRBJ2-3 and V is TRBV9; maybe TRBD2 (6 bases). The V gene's germline CDR1 is SGDLS and CDR2 YYNGEE. Trimming pared 0 bases from V and 4 bases from J, leaving 15 bases between. The CDR3 has 16 amino acids. CDR3 bases: TGTGCCAGCAGCGTAGGGAACAGACTAGACGCAGATACGCAGTATTTT. This encodes CASSVGNRLDADTQYF.

This chain connects TRBV11-2 to TRBJ1-1; the D gene is possibly TRBD1 (5 bases). V was clipped by 1 base and J by 7 bases, with 16 bases between them. CDR1 SGHAT and CDR2 FQNNGV come from the germline V gene. The CDR3 extends over 15 amino acids. This chain's CDR3 is CASSLAYGGAGEAFF. Written as DNA, the CDR3 is TGTGCCAGCAGCTTAGCGTATGGAGGGGCCGGTGAAGCTTTCTTT.

This clone was detected a few times. The V gene is TRBV15, the J gene TRBJ1-1, with a possible D match to TRBD1 (5 bases). Per the germline V gene, CDR1 is LNHNV and CDR2 is YYDKDF (reference sequence). The CDR3 spans 16 residues. V was clipped by 1 base and J by 3 bases, with 15 bases between them. CDR3 residues: CATSRVPPGLDTEAFF. DNA for the CDR3: TGTGCCACCAGCAGAGTACCCCCAGGGTTGGACACTGAAGCTTTCTTT.

This clone was detected only once. This chain connects TRBV25-1 to TRBJ1-2, with 10 positions matching TRBD1. The CDR3 spans 12 residues. J was trimmed by 8 bases and V by 6 bases; bases with no gene match: 3. The germline V gene encodes CDR1 MGHDK and CDR2 SYGVNS. CDR3 region: CASRGQGSGYTF. As DNA, the CDR3 is TGTGCCAGCAGGGGACAGGGGAGCGGCTACACCTTC.

The chain combines TRBV27 with TRBJ1-1; 7 bases are shared with TRBD1. Germline V gene sequence: CDR1 MNHEY, CDR2 SMNVEV (reference sequence). This CDR3 comprises 16 residues. Trimming cost V 5 bases and J 5 bases; bases outside gene matches: 14. This CDR3 is CASSILIPGGGTEAFF. CDR3 nucleotides: TGTGCCAGCAGTATATTAATTCCAGGGGGTGGGACTGAAGCTTTCTTT.

CDR3 protein: CASSEFRGLQQYF. The CDR3 DNA reads TGTGCCAGCAGTGAATTTAGAGGGCTCCAGCAGTACTTC. This rearrangement joins TRBV25-1 to TRBJ2-7, with D possibly matching TRBD2 (5 bases). Germline CDR1 MGHDK, CDR2 SYGVNS. The CDR3 sequence is 13 residues long. V was trimmed by 1 base and J by 8 bases, leaving 12 bases between them.

The rearrangement uses TRBV2 and TRBJ1-3; 9 nucleotides line up with TRBD1. Trimming took 10 bases from V and 0 from J; bases not matched to a gene: 13. CDR1 and CDR2 (germline): SNHLY, FYNNEI. The CDR3 consists of 17 residues. The CDR3 DNA follows: TGTGCCACCCTCGTGACAGGGGGATTCAACTCTGGAAACACCATATATTTT. Protein product: CATLVTGGFNSGNTIYF.

Turning to this clone: The junction differs from germline at one of its ends, possibly a read error. The chain carries TRBV6-6 and TRBJ1-2; the D gene is possibly TRBD1 (6 bases). This CDR3 is built from 15 residues. Germline values: CDR1 MNHNY, CDR2 SVGAGI (reference sequence). CDR3 in DNA: TGTGCCAGCAGTTACTCGGGGTGGCAGGGGTATGACTACACCTTC. As protein: CASSYSGWQGYDYTF.

The J gene is TRBJ1-5, the V gene TRBV7-2; D is perhaps TRBD1 (6 bases). The CDR3 sequence is 13 residues long. Germline values: CDR1 SGHTA, CDR2 FQGNSA. The germline V and J ends were trimmed by 9 bases and 2 bases, with 11 bases remaining between them. CDR3 in DNA: TGTGCCAGTACTAACAGGGGCAATCAGCCCCAGCATTTT. Amino acids: CASTNRGNQPQHF.

The chain recombines TRBV18 with TRBJ1-5, with a tentative D call TRBD1 (6 bases). Trimming left V 1 base short and J 2 bases short, with 9 bases between. This CDR3 spans 15 amino acids. From germline, CDR1 is KGHSH and CDR2 LQKENI. The CDR3 loop reads CASSPLYRGNQPQHF. As DNA, the CDR3 is TGTGCCAGCTCACCACTATACAGGGGCAATCAGCCCCAGCATTTT.

The gene calls are TRBV6-6 and TRBJ1-2; D remains ambiguous. The V and J ends lost 2 bases and 12 bases respectively, with 10 bases between them. From germline, CDR1 is MNHNY and CDR2 SVGAGI (reference sequence). The length of the CDR3 is 11 residues. CDR3 bases: TGTGCCAGCAGTTACGCCTATTCGAACACCTTC. Its translation is CASSYAYSNTF.

The chain combines TRBV30 with TRBJ2-2, with 8 bases matching TRBD1. V lost 2 bases, J lost 7 bases, and 9 bases stayed unmatched. Germline CDR1 reads GTSNPN; CDR2 reads SVGIG (reference sequence). The CDR3 has 15 amino acids. CDR3 region: CAWSRGQGYIGELFF. CDR3 DNA sequence: TGTGCCTGGAGTAGAGGACAGGGTTATATCGGGGAGCTGTTTTTT.

This chain joins TRBV4-3 and TRBJ1-1, with a weak D call TRBD1 (5 bases). Per germline, CDR1 LGHNA and CDR2 YSLEER. V gave up 0 bases and J gave up 6 bases, with 17 bases separating them. CDR3 length: 16 residues. The chain's CDR3 is CASSQDPRGHGAEAFF. CDR3 DNA sequence: TGCGCCAGCAGCCAAGATCCTAGGGGCCACGGGGCTGAAGCTTTCTTT.